This T cell receptor beta chain was sequenced for a study of post-analysis software for immune sequencing data. Findings and caveats of the study: TRBV5-6, TRBV5-1 and TRBV20-1 were among about 5 TRBV segments more frequent in patients than controls. Compared with controls, patients showed significantly lower normalized Chao1 diversity.

cDNA libraries of TCR beta carried unique molecular identifiers. TCRdb reprocessed the PCR reads via MiXCR and lists one record per CDR3 protein. The sample holds hundreds of thousands of distinct CDR3 sequences, less than 45% seen once. V gave up 5 bases and J gave up 5 bases; unmatched junction bases: 10. This CDR3 has 15 residues. Per germline, CDR1 SEHNR and CDR2 FQNEAQ (reference sequence). The sample holds a few counts of this clonotype. Its specificity is unknown. The TCR was taken from a girl aged 10 to 17 with multiple sclerosis. Sample: blood. The chain carries TRBV7-9 and TRBJ2-5, with 8 bases matching TRBD2. In DNA form, the CDR3 reads TGTGCCAGCAGCGTAAGACTAGCGCAGGGGGAGACCCAGTACTTC. Translation: CASSVRLAQGETQYF.